This entry concerns a single T cell receptor beta chain. In the original analysis: Scientists estimated how many nucleated cells there were by amplifying reference gene primers. Here immunoSEQ multiplex PCR was the method, and the copy in TCRdb shows in-frame clones only, minus some. D and trimming were read from the DNA, whereas the V and J calls and clone size are those reported in that table. The sample consists of 100,000 to 150,000 clones, roughly 83% of them appearing once. The data stem from a study of blood T cell repertoires in COVID-19. As for the study in general: Italy, Spain and the United States were the sources of the convalescent and acute COVID-19 samples. Sources were T cells, B-cell-depleted T cells, or PBMCs; the material itself was cDNA or gDNA.

Trimming removed 5 bases from V and 8 bases from J, with 13 bases in between. Germline CDR1 is SGHRS and CDR2 is YFSETQ. This CDR3 has 12 residues. The chain carries TRBV5-1 and TRBJ1-1; TRBD1 might be the D (5 bases). Sequencing used peripheral blood. This TCR was sampled from a man aged 60 to 75 with acute or convalescent COVID-19. CDR3 sequence: CASSTGPLEAFF. The CDR3 bases are TGCGCCAGCAGTACAGGCCCCCTGGAAGCTTTCTTT.